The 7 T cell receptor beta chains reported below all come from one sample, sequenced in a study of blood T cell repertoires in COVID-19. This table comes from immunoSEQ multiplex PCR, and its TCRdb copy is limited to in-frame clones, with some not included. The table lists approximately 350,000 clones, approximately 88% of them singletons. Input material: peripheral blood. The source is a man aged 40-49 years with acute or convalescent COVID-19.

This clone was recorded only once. The CDR3 loop reads CASSLPGLAGGGTGELFF. CDR3 bases: TGTGCCAGCAGTCTCCCCGGACTAGCGGGAGGTGGGACCGGGGAGCTGTTTTTT. The chain is built from TRBV27 and TRBJ2-2, with 14 nucleotides matching TRBD2. Germline loops: CDR1 MNHEY, CDR2 SMNVEV (reference sequence). V shed 5 bases, J shed 5 bases, and the junction held 10 bases outside the gene matches. This CDR3 comprises 18 residues.

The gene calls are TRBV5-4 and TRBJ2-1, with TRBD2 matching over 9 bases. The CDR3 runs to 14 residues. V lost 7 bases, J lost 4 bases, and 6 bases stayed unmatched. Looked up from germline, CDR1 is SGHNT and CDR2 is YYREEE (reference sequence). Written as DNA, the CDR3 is TGTGCCAGCCGGACAGCGGGAGGTTACAATGAGCAGTTCTTC. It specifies CASRTAGGYNEQFF.

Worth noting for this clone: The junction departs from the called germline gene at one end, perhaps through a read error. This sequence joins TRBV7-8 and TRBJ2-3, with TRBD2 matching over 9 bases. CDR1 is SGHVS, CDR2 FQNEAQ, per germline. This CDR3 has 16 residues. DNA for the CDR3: TGTGCCAGCAGGTTAGGGCGGGGGGGCACCACAGATACGCAGTATTTT. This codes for CASRLGRGGTTDTQYF.

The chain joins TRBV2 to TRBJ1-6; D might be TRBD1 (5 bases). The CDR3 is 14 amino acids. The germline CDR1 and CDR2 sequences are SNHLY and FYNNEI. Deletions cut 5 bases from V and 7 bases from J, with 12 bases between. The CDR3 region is CASSMGQGNSPLHF. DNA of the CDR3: TGTGCCAGCAGTATGGGCCAGGGCAATTCACCCCTCCACTTT.

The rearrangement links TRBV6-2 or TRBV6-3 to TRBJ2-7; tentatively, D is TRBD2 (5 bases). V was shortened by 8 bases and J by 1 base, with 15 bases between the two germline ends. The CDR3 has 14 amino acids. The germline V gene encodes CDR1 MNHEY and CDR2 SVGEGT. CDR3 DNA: TGTGCCAGCCGCCTACTAGACCGATCCTACGAGCAGTACTTC. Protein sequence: CASRLLDRSYEQYF.

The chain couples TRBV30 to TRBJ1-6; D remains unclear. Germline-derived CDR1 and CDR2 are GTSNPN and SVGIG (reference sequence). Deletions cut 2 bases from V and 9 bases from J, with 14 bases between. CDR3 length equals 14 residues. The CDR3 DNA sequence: TGTGCCTGGAGTTTCACCGCGAGAGGTTCACCCCTCCACTTT. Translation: CAWSFTARGSPLHF.

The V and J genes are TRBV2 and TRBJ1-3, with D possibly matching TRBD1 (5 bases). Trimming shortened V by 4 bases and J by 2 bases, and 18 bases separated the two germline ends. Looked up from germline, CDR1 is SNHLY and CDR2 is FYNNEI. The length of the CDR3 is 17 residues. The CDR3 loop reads CASSALLLGVAGNTIYF. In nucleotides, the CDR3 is TGTGCCAGCAGTGCCCTCCTTTTAGGGGTAGCTGGAAACACCATATATTTT.